This T cell receptor (beta chain) came from a study of cytomegalovirus exposure and HLA in healthy donors. Study results and limitations: Several of the most significant clusters were apparently associated with common viral pathogens in a later analysis. Most likely, a cluster of highly shared sequence variants arose as a sequencing artifact. Across HLA loci, a later analysis found differing TCR association rates, with DRB1 most and HLA-C fewest. Earlier analysis yielded a pattern in which most TCR beta V segments were productive about 90% or about 30% of the time.

Remarks on this clone: Antigen unknown.

Unmatched junction bases numbered 7, after V lost 6 bases and J lost 6 bases. The CDR3 covers 13 residues. Germline V lookup: CDR1 MNHNS, CDR2 SASEGT. 60 Vbeta and 13 Jbeta primers were used in PCR. The method was immunoSEQ multiplex PCR; TCRdb's version includes in-frame clones alone and lacks a portion of them. The sample records tens of thousands of clones, approximately 69% being singletons. This chain links TRBV6-1 with TRBJ2-7, with 8 positions matching TRBD1. This TCR was sampled from a man between 40 and 49 years old in good health and CMV-seropositive. The material sequenced was PBMCs. The CDR3 here is CASRRTGKGEQYF. DNA of the CDR3: TGTGCCAGCAGGCGGACAGGGAAGGGCGAGCAGTACTTC.